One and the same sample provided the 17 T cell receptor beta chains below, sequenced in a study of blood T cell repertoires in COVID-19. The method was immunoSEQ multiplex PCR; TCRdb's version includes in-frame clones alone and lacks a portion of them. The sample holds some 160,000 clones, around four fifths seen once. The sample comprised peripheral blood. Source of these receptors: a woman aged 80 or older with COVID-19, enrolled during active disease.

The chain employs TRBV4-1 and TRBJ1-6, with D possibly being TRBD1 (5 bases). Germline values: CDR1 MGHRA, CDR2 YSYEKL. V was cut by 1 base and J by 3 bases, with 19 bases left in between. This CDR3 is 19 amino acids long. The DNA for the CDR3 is TGCGCCAGCAGCCAAGTATTTCTGGGAAAAAGGGGCTATAATTCACCCCTCCACTTT. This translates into CASSQVFLGKRGYNSPLHF.

The CDR3 DNA is TGTGCCAGCACCTCCGAGGGCACGAGGGGAAACACCATATATTTT. Translation: CASTSEGTRGNTIYF. The V and J genes are TRBV11-2 and TRBJ1-3; no clear D gene. Trimming removed 7 bases at V and 4 bases at J, with 17 bases between. This CDR3 has 15 amino acids. Germline V gives CDR1 SGHAT, CDR2 FQNNGV.

This CDR3 is CATFSGGNTGELFF. The CDR3 DNA sequence: TGTGCCACCTTTAGCGGGGGGAACACCGGGGAGCTGTTTTTT. V and J are TRBV19 and TRBJ2-2; 9 bases match TRBD2. Germline CDR1 LNHDA, CDR2 SQIVND (reference sequence). CDR3 length: 14 amino acids. Trimming at V came to 10 bases and at J to 1 base, leaving 4 bases not matched to a gene.

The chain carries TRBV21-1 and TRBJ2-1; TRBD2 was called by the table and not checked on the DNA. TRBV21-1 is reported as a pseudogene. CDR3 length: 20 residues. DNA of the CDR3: TGTGCCAGCAGCAAAGGAGAGGTGACAGGCCCTAGAGGACTAGCGGGGCCACAGTTCTTC. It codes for CASSKGEVTGPRGLAGPQFF.

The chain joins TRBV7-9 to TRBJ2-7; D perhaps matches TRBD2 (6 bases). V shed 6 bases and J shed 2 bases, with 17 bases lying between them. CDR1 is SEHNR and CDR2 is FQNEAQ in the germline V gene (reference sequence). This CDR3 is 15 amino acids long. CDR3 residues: CASSGMRGPTYEQYF. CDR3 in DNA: TGTGCCAGCAGTGGGATGCGGGGCCCTACCTACGAGCAGTACTTC.

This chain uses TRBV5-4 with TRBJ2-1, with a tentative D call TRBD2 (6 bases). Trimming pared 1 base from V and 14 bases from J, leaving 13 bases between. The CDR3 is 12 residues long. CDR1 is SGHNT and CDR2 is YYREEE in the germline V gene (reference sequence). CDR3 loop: CASSLSQRAEFF. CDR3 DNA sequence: TGTGCCAGCAGCTTGTCGCAGCGGGCAGAGTTCTTC.

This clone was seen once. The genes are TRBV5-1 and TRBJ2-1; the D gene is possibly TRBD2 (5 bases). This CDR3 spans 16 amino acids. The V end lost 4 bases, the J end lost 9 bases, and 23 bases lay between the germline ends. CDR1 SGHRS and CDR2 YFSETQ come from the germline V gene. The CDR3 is CASSPGSAESGGEQFF. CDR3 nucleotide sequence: TGCGCCAGCAGCCCGGGAAGTGCGGAGTCGGGTGGTGAGCAGTTCTTC.

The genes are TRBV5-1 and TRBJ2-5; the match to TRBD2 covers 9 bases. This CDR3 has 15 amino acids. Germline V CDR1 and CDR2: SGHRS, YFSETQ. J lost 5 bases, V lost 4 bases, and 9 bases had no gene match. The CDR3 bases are TGCGCCAGCAGCCCAGGTGATAGCGGGGGCGAGACCCAGTACTTC. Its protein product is CASSPGDSGGETQYF.

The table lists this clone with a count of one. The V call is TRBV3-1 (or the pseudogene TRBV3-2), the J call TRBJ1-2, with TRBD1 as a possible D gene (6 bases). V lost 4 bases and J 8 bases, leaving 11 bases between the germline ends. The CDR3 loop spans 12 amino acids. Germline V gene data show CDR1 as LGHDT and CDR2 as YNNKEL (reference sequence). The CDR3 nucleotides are TGTGCCAGCAGCCCTACAGGGTTCGGCTACACCTTC. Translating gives CASSPTGFGYTF.

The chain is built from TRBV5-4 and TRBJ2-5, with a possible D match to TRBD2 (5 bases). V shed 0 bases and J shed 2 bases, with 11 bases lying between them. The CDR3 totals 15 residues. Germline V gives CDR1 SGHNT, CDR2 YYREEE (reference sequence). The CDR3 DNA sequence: TGTGCCAGCAGCTTGGCGAGGGAGCTTCAAGAGACCCAGTACTTC. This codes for CASSLARELQETQYF.

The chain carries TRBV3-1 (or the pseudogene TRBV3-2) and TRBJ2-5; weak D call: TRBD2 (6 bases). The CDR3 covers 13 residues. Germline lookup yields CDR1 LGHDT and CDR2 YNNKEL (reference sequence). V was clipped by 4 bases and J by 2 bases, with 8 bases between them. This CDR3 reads CASSPGLQETQYF. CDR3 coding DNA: TGTGCCAGCAGCCCGGGACTGCAAGAGACCCAGTACTTC.

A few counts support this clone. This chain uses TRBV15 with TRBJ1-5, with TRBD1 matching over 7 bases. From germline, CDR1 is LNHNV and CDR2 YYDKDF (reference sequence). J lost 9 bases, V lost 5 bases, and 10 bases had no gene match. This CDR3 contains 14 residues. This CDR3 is CATSGGQAGGPQHF. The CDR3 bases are TGTGCCACCAGCGGCGGACAGGCGGGGGGGCCCCAGCATTTT.

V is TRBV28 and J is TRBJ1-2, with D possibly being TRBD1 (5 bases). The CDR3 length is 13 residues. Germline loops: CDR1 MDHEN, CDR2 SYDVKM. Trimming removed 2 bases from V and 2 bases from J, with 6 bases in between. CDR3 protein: CASSLRGNYGYTF. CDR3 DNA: TGTGCCAGCAGTTTAAGGGGCAACTATGGCTACACCTTC.

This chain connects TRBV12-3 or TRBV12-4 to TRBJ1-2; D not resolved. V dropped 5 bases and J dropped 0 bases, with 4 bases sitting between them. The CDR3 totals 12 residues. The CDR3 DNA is TGTGCCAGCAGTCCGGCTAACTATGGCTACACCTTC. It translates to CASSPANYGYTF.

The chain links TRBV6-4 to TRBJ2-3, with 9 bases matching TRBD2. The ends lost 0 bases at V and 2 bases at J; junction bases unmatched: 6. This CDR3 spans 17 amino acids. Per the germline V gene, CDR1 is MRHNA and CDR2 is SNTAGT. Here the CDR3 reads CASSDSGAGGATDTQYF. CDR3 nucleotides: TGTGCCAGCAGTGACTCGGGAGCGGGGGGCGCCACAGATACGCAGTATTTT.

CDR3 in DNA: TGTGCCAGCAGGATAGCGGGACTCACAGATACGCAGTATTTT. It encodes CASRIAGLTDTQYF. The J gene is TRBJ2-3, the V gene TRBV6-6; 8 bases match TRBD2. V gave up 6 bases and J gave up 2 bases; unmatched junction bases: 4. The CDR3 consists of 14 residues. Germline V gives CDR1 MNHNY, CDR2 SVGAGI (reference sequence).

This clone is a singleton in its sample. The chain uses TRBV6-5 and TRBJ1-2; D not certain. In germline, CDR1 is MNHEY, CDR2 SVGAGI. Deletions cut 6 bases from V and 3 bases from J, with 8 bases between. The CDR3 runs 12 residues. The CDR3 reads CASSEGHYGYTF. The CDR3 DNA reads TGTGCCAGCAGCGAGGGCCACTATGGCTACACCTTC.